This T cell receptor beta chain is from a study of PD-1 blockade in classical Hodgkin lymphoma. Broader study findings: In newly diagnosed patients, baseline TCR diversity was reportedly below that of healthy donors.

Clones were sequenced by immunoSEQ multiplex PCR, and TCRdb holds only the in-frame ones, with some missing. Of some 23,000 clones listed, roughly 80% are singletons. Time point reported: cycle 4 day 1 (C4D1), after around six weeks of nivolumab. After autologous stem cell transplantation all patients relapsed, and prior brentuximab vedotin exposure differed between cohorts. Researchers report purifying CD4+ T cells from thawed PBMCs by magnetic negative selection. Complete response, partial response or progressive disease was recorded as best response. Turning to this clone: Its target is unknown.

This CDR3 contains 14 residues. Trimming removed 2 bases from V and 3 bases from J, with 11 bases in between. Germline CDR1 is SGHNT and CDR2 is YYREEE (reference sequence). The chain carries TRBV5-4 and TRBJ1-2; perhaps TRBD1 as D (6 bases). The sequence was obtained from a human donor with classical Hodgkin lymphoma. The sample here was CD4+ T cells from blood, taken before the fourth cycle of nivolumab. The CDR3 nucleotides read TGTGCCAGCAGCTTAGAGACAGGCTACTATGGCTACACCTTC. It specifies CASSLETGYYGYTF.